This TCR beta chain was captured in a study of blood T cells in healthy people across ages. A second PCR, run for about 7 to 11 cycles, used a sample-barcoded 5' primer plus a J-beta primer mix. TCRdb independently ran MiXCR on the 5' RACE reads; one entry per CDR3 protein. The table records over 1,500,000 distinct CDR3 sequences, approximately 50% of them present only once. CDR3 size: 14 residues. The V and J ends lost 3 bases and 0 bases respectively, with 11 bases between them. Germline V gene sequence: CDR1 DFQATT, CDR2 SNEGSKA (reference sequence). This clonotype has more than one count but fewer than ten. The antigen is not known. Healthy Caucasian individuals from Russia aged about 6 to 95 were enrolled as donors. Researchers collected about 10 milliliters of peripheral blood from every single donor. General study points: TCR beta diversity correlated strongly with naive T cell percentage.

The receptor was derived from a woman in her thirties or forties in good health. The chain recombines TRBV20-1 with TRBJ2-5; perhaps TRBD1 as D (5 bases). The sequencing input was blood. CDR3 amino acids: CSARAQGYQETQYF. In nucleotides, the CDR3 is TGCAGTGCTAGGGCCCAGGGATACCAAGAGACCCAGTACTTC.